This T cell receptor (beta chain) came from a study of high-grade serous ovarian cancer treatment subgroups. Tumor samples were obtained before definitive surgery or chemotherapy. The CDR3 loop spans 14 amino acids. V was clipped by 5 bases and J by 6 bases; unmatched bases: 10. Germline values: CDR1 MDHEN, CDR2 SYDVKM. Generated by immunoSEQ multiplex PCR, the TCRdb table keeps only in-frame clones and is missing some. The table has 2,500 to 3,500 clones, about 69% seen once. The sequence was obtained from a human donor with high-grade serous ovarian cancer. Sequencing used tumor tissue. V and J are TRBV28 and TRBJ2-7, with 7 positions matching TRBD1. DNA of the CDR3: TGTGCCAGCAGTCCCCAAGACAGGGACGGCGAGCAGTACTTC. Its protein product is CASSPQDRDGEQYF.